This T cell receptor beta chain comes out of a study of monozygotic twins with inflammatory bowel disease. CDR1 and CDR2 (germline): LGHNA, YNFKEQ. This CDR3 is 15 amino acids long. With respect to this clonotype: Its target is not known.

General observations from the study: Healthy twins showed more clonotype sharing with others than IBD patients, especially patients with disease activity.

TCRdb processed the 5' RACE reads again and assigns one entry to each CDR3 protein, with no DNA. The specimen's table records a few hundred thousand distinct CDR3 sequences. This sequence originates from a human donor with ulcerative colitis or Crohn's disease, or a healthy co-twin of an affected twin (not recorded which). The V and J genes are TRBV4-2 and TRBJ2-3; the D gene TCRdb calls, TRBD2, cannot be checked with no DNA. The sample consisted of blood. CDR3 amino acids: CASSYRLAGDDTQYF.